This is a list of T cell receptor beta chains from one sample in a study of blood T cell repertoires in COVID-19. Assay used: immunoSEQ multiplex PCR; TCRdb lists only in-frame clones, some missing. The top ten hold 20% to 25% of the sample, which has under 200,000 clones, roughly 85% seen once. Material for sequencing was peripheral blood. These TCRs come from a man aged 55 to 70 with active or convalescent COVID-19. CDR3s include the opening cysteine and the closing phenylalanine or tryptophan. Fields, in order: V gene, J gene, D gene, clone size, CDR3 DNA, CDR3 protein. The D gene is left open where the match is weak. Clone sizes are given selectively: once, few, many, or a class where the clone is expanded.

>TRBV12-3/TRBV12-4|TRBJ1-2|NA|once
TGTGCCAGCAGTTTAGGGGGGCGGATGGGCTACACCTTC
CASSLGGRMGYTF
>TRBV9|TRBJ1-3|NA|NA
TGTGCCAGCAGCCAAATGTCTGGAAACACCATATATTTT
CASSQMSGNTIYF
>TRBV7-8|TRBJ2-3|TRBD2|NA
TGTGCCAGCAGCTTAGAGGCGGGGGGGCCAAATACGCAGTATTTT
CASSLEAGGPNTQYF
>TRBV11-1|TRBJ1-2|NA|NA
TGTGCCAGCAGCTCCAGGGCTTACAGCTATGGCTACACCTTC
CASSSRAYSYGYTF
>TRBV7-3|TRBJ2-5|TRBD2|NA
TGTGCCAGCAGCTCGGGGGGGACTAGCGGCCAAGAGACCCAGTACTTC
CASSSGGTSGQETQYF
>TRBV12-3/TRBV12-4|TRBJ2-7|TRBD1|NA
TGTGCCAGCAGATTACAGGGGAGCGAGCAGTACTTC
CASRLQGSEQYF
>TRBV6-6|TRBJ1-6|NA|NA
TGTGCCAGCAGTCCAGACAGGAGCTCCTATAATTCACCCCTCCACTTT
CASSPDRSSYNSPLHF
>TRBV5-1|TRBJ1-2|TRBD1|NA
TGCGCCAGCAGCTGGGGATCGAACAGGGGGCGAAATGGCTACACCTTC
CASSWGSNRGRNGYTF
>TRBV28|TRBJ1-1|NA|NA
TGTGCCAGCAGGGGAGATGGTACTGAAGCTTTCTTT
CASRGDGTEAFF
>TRBV6-5|TRBJ2-2|TRBD2|NA
TGTGCCAGCAGTTACTCGATTAGCGGGGTCGGGGAGCTGTTTTTT
CASSYSISGVGELFF
>TRBV6-4|TRBJ2-1|TRBD2|NA
TGTGCCAGCAGTGAAGCGGGGGGGCTAAGCTCCTACAATGAGCAGTTCTTC
CASSEAGGLSSYNEQFF
>TRBV11-2|TRBJ2-3|TRBD2|NA
TGTGCCAGCAGCCCACTAGCGGGGTTGAGCACAGATACGCAGTATTTT
CASSPLAGLSTDTQYF
>TRBV19|TRBJ1-4|NA|NA
TGTGCCATCTCACCTACGGTTAGGGGTGAAAAACTGTTTTTT
CAISPTVRGEKLFF
>TRBV4-1|TRBJ2-3|TRBD2|NA
TGCGCCAGTAGGGACGGTGGGACTAGCGGGAGTATTACAGATACGCAGTATTTT
CASRDGGTSGSITDTQYF
>TRBV19|TRBJ1-6|NA|NA
TGTGCCAGTAGTATCTCCGGGGTCTTCAATTCACCCCTCCACTTT
CASSISGVFNSPLHF
>TRBV6-1|TRBJ1-6|TRBD1|NA
TGTGCCAGCAGTGAACGACAGGGGGCAAGGTCACCCCTCCACTTT
CASSERQGARSPLHF
>TRBV24-1|TRBJ2-1|NA|NA
TGTGCCACCAGTGATTTTGCCGGGAAGCAGTTCTTC
CATSDFAGKQFF
>TRBV4-2|TRBJ2-1|TRBD2|NA
TGTGCCAGCAGCCAAGATGTGGCTAGCGGGGTTAGCTCCTACAATGAGCAGTTCTTC
CASSQDVASGVSSYNEQFF
>TRBV4-1|TRBJ1-5|NA|NA
TGCGCCAGCAGCCGATCGGGAGGGGGGAGCAATCAGCCCCAGCATTTT
CASSRSGGGSNQPQHF
>TRBV2|TRBJ1-2|NA|NA
TGTGCCAGCAGCCACAGGGAAAGTAACTATGGCTACACCTTC
CASSHRESNYGYTF
>TRBV29-1|TRBJ1-1|TRBD1|NA
TGCAGCGTTAGGTCTTCAGGGGGCGCGACGAACACTGAAGCTTTCTTT
CSVRSSGGATNTEAFF
>TRBV5-6|TRBJ1-4|TRBD1|NA
TGTGCCAGCAGCGGGGGACAGGGAACAACTAATGAAAAACTGTTTTTT
CASSGGQGTTNEKLFF
>TRBV9|TRBJ1-2|NA|NA
TGTGCCAGCAGCGAGGTGCGGGTTGAGGGCTACACCTTC
CASSEVRVEGYTF
>TRBV7-9|TRBJ2-1|TRBD2|NA
TGTGCCAGCAGCGCTGGACTAGTTGATGAGCAGTTCTTC
CASSAGLVDEQFF
>TRBV4-1|TRBJ2-5|NA|NA
TGCGCCAGCAGCCAAGACACCGACAGACAAGAGACCCAGTACTTC
CASSQDTDRQETQYF
>TRBV5-1|TRBJ1-2|NA|NA
TGCGCCAGCAGCTCCCAGGCCCTGGATGGCTACACCTTC
CASSSQALDGYTF
>TRBV5-1|TRBJ2-2|TRBD2|NA
TGCGCCAGCAGAAGACTAGCGGGGGGGAACACCGGGGAGCTGTTTTTT
CASRRLAGGNTGELFF
>TRBV6-5|TRBJ1-1|NA|NA
TGTGCCAGCAGTTCCAGCGAGGAGAACACTGAAGCTTTCTTT
CASSSSEENTEAFF
>TRBV29-1|TRBJ1-2|NA|NA
TGCAGCGTTGAAGCAGGGTGGGGCTATGGCTACACCTTC
CSVEAGWGYGYTF
>TRBV10-3|TRBJ2-1|NA|NA
TGTGCCATCAGTGAGGGTAGTAAGAATGGGTTCTTC
CAISEGSKNGFF